One sample yielded the 26 T cell receptor beta chains listed below, sequenced in a study of cytomegalovirus exposure and HLA in healthy donors. The PCR was carried out with 60 Vbeta primers and 13 Jbeta primers. Only in-frame clones appear in the TCRdb table, and some are missing; sequencing was by immunoSEQ multiplex PCR. The sample lists around 90,000 clones; around 78% were seen once. Sequencing was done on a sample of PBMCs. These receptors were taken from a man aged 25 to 45 in good health and CMV-seronegative.

The CDR3 loop is CASSPRGVMNTEAFF. The CDR3 nucleotides are TGTGCCAGCAGCCCCAGGGGTGTAATGAACACTGAAGCTTTCTTT. The chain recombines TRBV7-6 with TRBJ1-1; the D gene is possibly TRBD1 (6 bases). The V gene's germline CDR1 is SGHVS and CDR2 FNYEAQ. Trimming shortened V by 5 bases and J by 0 bases, and 13 bases separated the two germline ends. The CDR3 totals 15 residues. Supplemented by reference TRBV7-6 and TRBJ1-1, the full variable domain reads GAGVSQSPRYKVTKRGQDVALRCDPISGHVSLYWYRQALGQGPEFLTYFNYEAQQDKSGLPNDRFSAERPEGSISTLTIQRTEQRDSAMYRCASSPRGVMNTEAFFGQGTRLTVV.

The table lists this clone with a count of one. V gene TRBV7-3 combines with J gene TRBJ1-1, with 10 bases aligning to TRBD1. Looked up from germline, CDR1 is SGHTA and CDR2 is FQGTGA. Trimming cost V 2 bases and J 0 bases; bases outside gene matches: 9. The CDR3 sequence is 18 residues long. The CDR3 nucleotides read TGTGCCAGCAGCTTAGCGGCCAGGACAGGGGGGATGAACACTGAAGCTTTCTTT. Translated: CASSLAARTGGMNTEAFF.

The chain links TRBV11-3 to TRBJ2-3, with no clear D. Germline V gene data show CDR1 as SGHNT and CDR2 as YENEEA. This CDR3 has 11 amino acids. Deletions cut 3 bases from V and 5 bases from J, with 3 bases between. The CDR3 DNA reads as TGTGCCAGCAGCTTCGGAGATACGCAGTATTTT. Amino acid sequence: CASSFGDTQYF.

The genes are TRBV5-4 and TRBJ1-2; the D gene is possibly TRBD1 (6 bases). The CDR3 sequence is 15 residues long. Trimming left V 2 bases short and J 3 bases short, with 14 bases between. The germline CDR1 and CDR2 sequences are SGHNT and YYREEE (reference sequence). In DNA, the CDR3 is TGTGCCAGCAGCTTACCAGGGGATGCGGACTATGGCTACACCTTC. Its protein is CASSLPGDADYGYTF.

The chain employs TRBV7-9 and TRBJ2-7; 9 bases align to TRBD2. The J segment lost 2 bases and the V segment lost 1 base, leaving 3 bases of the junction unmatched. The germline CDR1 and CDR2 sequences are SEHNR and FQNEAQ (reference sequence). The CDR3 runs 15 residues. The CDR3 sequence is CASSLVRGGPYEQYF. CDR3 sequence (DNA): TGTGCCAGCAGCTTAGTGCGGGGGGGCCCCTACGAGCAGTACTTC.

This clone was found once. V and J are TRBV6-5 and TRBJ2-1; 7 nucleotides line up with TRBD2. This CDR3 region has 15 residues. V was pared by 6 bases and J by 8 bases, with 13 bases of the junction left unmatched. Germline CDR1 is MNHEY and CDR2 is SVGAGI. The CDR3 protein is CASSLSGGDWDEQFF. DNA for the CDR3: TGTGCCAGCAGCCTTTCGGGGGGTGATTGGGATGAGCAGTTCTTC.

J is TRBJ1-6 and V is TRBV5-1; tentatively, D is TRBD1 (6 bases). This CDR3 comprises 15 residues. V lost 0 bases and J lost 7, with 11 bases in between. Germline assignment: CDR1 SGHRS and CDR2 YFSETQ. The CDR3 DNA reads TGCGCCAGCAGCTTGGAGGGGGACGGGAATTCACCCCTCCACTTT. This gives the protein CASSLEGDGNSPLHF.

This chain joins TRBV7-3 and TRBJ1-1, with 7 positions matching TRBD1. Germline trimming cut 1 base from V and 4 bases from J; bases unmatched to any gene: 3. The CDR3 sequence is 14 residues long. CDR1 and CDR2 from the germline V gene are SGHTA and FQGTGA. The CDR3 nucleotides read TGTGCCAGCAGCTTAATCCCAGGGGGCACTGAAGCTTTCTTT. Protein sequence: CASSLIPGGTEAFF.

This chain uses TRBV11-3 with TRBJ2-3; D may be TRBD2 (6 bases). This CDR3 has 17 residues. V lost 4 bases, J lost 2 bases, and 19 bases lay in between. CDR1 and CDR2 from the germline V gene are SGHNT and YENEEA. Here the CDR3 reads CASSSSLGGVITDTQYF. CDR3 sequence (DNA): TGTGCCAGCAGCTCCTCCCTAGGCGGGGTAATCACAGATACGCAGTATTTT. Using reference TRBV11-3 and TRBJ2-3 for the parts outside the CDR3, the full variable domain is EAGVVQSPRYKIIEKKQPVAFWCNPISGHNTLYWYLQNLGQGPELLIRYENEEAVDDSQLPKDRFSAERLKGVDSTLKIQPAELGDSAVYLCASSSSLGGVITDTQYFGPGTRLTVL.

The chain uses TRBV5-1 and TRBJ2-1; 9 bases match TRBD1. The length of the CDR3 is 17 residues. V shed 4 bases, J shed 4 bases, and the junction held 12 bases outside the gene matches. Germline V gene data show CDR1 as SGHRS and CDR2 as YFSETQ. In DNA, the CDR3 is TGCGCCAGCAGCATTACTCCGGGACAGGGTCGATACAATGAGCAGTTCTTC. This translates into CASSITPGQGRYNEQFF.

The genes are TRBV7-9 and TRBJ1-4, with TRBD1 identical over 8 bases. V shed 0 bases and J 7 bases; nucleotides not matched to a gene: 7. Germline lookup yields CDR1 SEHNR and CDR2 FQNEAQ (reference sequence). There are 16 residues in the CDR3. CDR3 amino acids: CASSLAYGQGSEKLFF. In DNA, the CDR3 is TGTGCCAGCAGCTTAGCTTACGGACAGGGTTCTGAAAAACTGTTTTTT.

The chain joins TRBV6-1 to TRBJ1-5; TRBD1 is a possible D gene (6 bases). This CDR3 has 14 amino acids. V was trimmed by 6 bases and J by 5 bases, leaving 14 bases between them. Germline CDR1 is MNHNS and CDR2 is SASEGT. CDR3 in amino acids: CASRQGGYDQPQHF. The CDR3 DNA reads as TGTGCCAGCAGACAGGGTGGTTATGATCAGCCCCAGCATTTT.

The chain joins TRBV5-1 to TRBJ2-1, with 7 bases that match TRBD1. CDR1 is SGHRS and CDR2 is YFSETQ in the germline V gene. The J segment lost 2 bases and the V segment lost 5 bases, leaving 7 bases of the junction unmatched. The CDR3 is made up of 15 amino acids. DNA of the CDR3: TGCGCCAGCAGTTCCGGGACAGAAGCCTACAATGAGCAGTTCTTC. It encodes CASSSGTEAYNEQFF. The full variable domain, rest sourced from reference TRBV5-1 and TRBJ2-1, is KAGVTQTPRYLIKTRGQQVTLSCSPISGHRSVSWYQQTPGQGLQFLFEYFSETQRNKGNFPGRFSGRQFSNSRSEMNVSTLELGDSALYLCASSSGTEAYNEQFFGPGTRLTVL.

V usage is TRBV7-2 and J usage is TRBJ2-3; the D gene is possibly TRBD1 (6 bases). V shed 4 bases and J shed 10 bases, with 15 bases lying between them. The CDR3 covers 13 residues. Germline values: CDR1 SGHTA, CDR2 FQGNSA. CDR3 coding DNA: TGTGCCAGCAGCTCCGGAACAGGGTACCCGCAGTATTTT. It codes for CASSSGTGYPQYF. The complete variable domain, with remaining parts taken from reference TRBV7-2 and TRBJ2-3, reads GAGVSQSPSNKVTEKGKDVELRCDPISGHTALYWYRQSLGQGLEFLIYFQGNSAPDKSGLPSDRFSAERTGGSVSTLTIQRTQQEDSAVYLCASSSGTGYPQYFGPGTRLTVL.

The chain joins TRBV7-3 to TRBJ2-3; the match to TRBD2 covers 7 bases. The CDR3 loop spans 17 amino acids. J lost 0 bases, V lost 2 bases, and 8 bases had no gene match. The germline CDR1 and CDR2 sequences are SGHTA and FQGTGA. The CDR3 is CASSLLGSAGSTDTQYF. CDR3 bases: TGTGCCAGCAGCTTATTGGGTTCAGCGGGGAGCACAGATACGCAGTATTTT.

This clone was found once. The J gene is TRBJ1-1, the V gene TRBV9; maybe TRBD1 (5 bases). V lost 4 bases, J lost 2 bases, and 9 bases lay in between. Per the germline V gene, CDR1 is SGDLS and CDR2 is YYNGEE. The CDR3 has 13 residues. Here the CDR3 reads CASSSGQNTEAFF. CDR3 DNA sequence: TGTGCCAGCAGCTCAGGACAAAACACTGAAGCTTTCTTT.

The chain links TRBV11-3 to TRBJ2-1; 13 nucleotides line up with TRBD2. Germline V gene sequence: CDR1 SGHNT, CDR2 YENEEA. After removal of 11 bases from V and 2 bases from J, the junction contained 9 bases not matched to a gene. The CDR3 spans 16 residues. The CDR3 sequence: CASRTSGSLAYNEQFF. The CDR3 DNA follows: TGTGCCTCGCGGACTAGCGGGAGTTTGGCCTACAATGAGCAGTTCTTC.

By share, this clone ranks as medium-sized (0.01 to 0.1%). The V call is TRBV7-9, the J call TRBJ2-5; 9 bases line up with TRBD2. The CDR3 runs to 14 residues. With V trimmed by 3 bases and J by 1 base, 0 bases remained unmatched. Per the germline V gene, CDR1 is SEHNR and CDR2 is FQNEAQ (reference sequence). CDR3 region: CASSFSGGQETQYF. The DNA for the CDR3 is TGTGCCAGCAGCTTTAGCGGGGGCCAAGAGACCCAGTACTTC.

This clone occurred once. The J gene is TRBJ1-3, the V gene TRBV29-1; 7 bases agree with TRBD1. J gave up 8 bases and V 6 bases, and 10 bases lay outside the gene matches. CDR3 length: 13 amino acids. Germline CDR1 reads SQVTM; CDR2 reads ANQGSEA. Written as DNA, the CDR3 is TGCAGCGTGGCGGATCAGGGGGTGGACACCATATATTTT. Its protein is CSVADQGVDTIYF.

Notes on this clone: The identical CDR3 is also encoded by other nucleotide sequences in the sample. The CDR3 DNA follows: TGTGCCAGCAGCTTGGGACAGGGGCGGGAGGGCTACACCTTC. Translation gives CASSLGQGREGYTF. V usage is TRBV5-4 and J usage is TRBJ1-2; 8 nucleotides align to TRBD1. V was clipped by 0 bases and J by 8 bases; unmatched bases: 6. Germline values: CDR1 SGHNT, CDR2 YYREEE (reference sequence). The CDR3 extends over 14 amino acids.

In this sample, this clone turned up once. The rearrangement uses TRBV11-3 and TRBJ1-2; TRBD1 is a possible D gene (6 bases). The CDR3 has 14 amino acids. V lost 5 bases and J lost 2, with 12 bases in between. Germline CDR1 and CDR2: SGHNT and YENEEA. The CDR3 nucleotides read TGTGCCAGCAGCCAACAACAGGGCAACTATGGCTACACCTTC. Translated: CASSQQQGNYGYTF.

V gene TRBV7-2 combines with J gene TRBJ2-5, with TRBD2 matching over 8 bases. There are 16 residues in the CDR3. Germline CDR1 and CDR2: SGHTA and FQGNSA. Losses at the gene ends were 1 base for V and 4 bases for J; bases not matched to a gene: 8. This CDR3 reads CASSLVRGGGGETQYF. CDR3 nucleotide sequence: TGTGCCAGCAGCTTAGTTCGGGGGGGCGGGGGAGAGACCCAGTACTTC.

The chain recombines TRBV18 with TRBJ1-1; 7 bases line up with TRBD1. V trimming: 0 bases; J trimming: 3 bases; junction bases outside the gene matches: 1. The CDR3 contains 14 residues. CDR1 and CDR2 (germline): KGHSH, LQKENI. CDR3 nucleotides: TGTGCCAGCTCACCACCGGACAGGCACACTGAAGCTTTCTTT. Its protein is CASSPPDRHTEAFF.

The chain links TRBV9 to TRBJ2-5; 14 positions match TRBD2. V shed 3 bases and J 4 bases; nucleotides not matched to a gene: 2. This CDR3 comprises 15 residues. CDR1 SGDLS and CDR2 YYNGEE come from the germline V gene. The CDR3 here is CASSAGLAGAETQYF. The CDR3, as DNA: TGTGCCAGCAGCGCGGGACTAGCGGGAGCAGAGACCCAGTACTTC.

This chain connects TRBV6-6 to TRBJ1-5; tentatively, D is TRBD1 (5 bases). Trimming cost V 5 bases and J 6 bases, with 11 bases left between them. The length of the CDR3 is 13 residues. Germline V gives CDR1 MNHNY, CDR2 SVGAGI (reference sequence). CDR3 nucleotide sequence: TGTGCCAGCAGTCTATCCGGGGGTCAGCCCCAGCATTTT. Translating it yields CASSLSGGQPQHF.

V is TRBV29-1 and J is TRBJ2-5; 7 bases match TRBD2. This CDR3 region has 12 residues. J was trimmed by 5 bases and V by 8 bases; bases with no gene match: 8. Looked up from germline, CDR1 is SQVTM and CDR2 is ANQGSEA. The CDR3 sequence is CSSGGGRETQYF. The CDR3 region has the DNA TGCAGCTCTGGGGGAGGGCGGGAGACCCAGTACTTC.